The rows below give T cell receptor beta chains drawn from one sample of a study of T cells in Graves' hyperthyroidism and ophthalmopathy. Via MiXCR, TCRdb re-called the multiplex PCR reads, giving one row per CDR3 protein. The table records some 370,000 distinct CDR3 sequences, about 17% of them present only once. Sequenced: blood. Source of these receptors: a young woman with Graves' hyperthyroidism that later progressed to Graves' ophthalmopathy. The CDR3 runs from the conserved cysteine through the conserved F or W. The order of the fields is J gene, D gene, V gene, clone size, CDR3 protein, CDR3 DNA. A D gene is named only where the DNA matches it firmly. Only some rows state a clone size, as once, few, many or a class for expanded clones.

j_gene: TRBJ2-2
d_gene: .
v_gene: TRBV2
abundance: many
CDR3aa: CASRTLKGNRKVGELFF
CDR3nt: TGTGCCAGCCGAACCTTAAAGGGTAATAGGAAGGTCGGGGAGCTGTTTTTT

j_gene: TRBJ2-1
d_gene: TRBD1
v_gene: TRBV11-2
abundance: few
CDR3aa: CASSPRQGGFLFF
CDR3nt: TGTGCCAGCAGCCCCCGACAGGGGGGATTTCTGTTCTTC

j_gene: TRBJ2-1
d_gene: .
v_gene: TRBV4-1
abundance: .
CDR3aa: CASSQGAWTDYNEQFF
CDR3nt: TGCGCCAGCAGCCAAGGAGCCTGGACAGACTACAATGAGCAGTTCTTC

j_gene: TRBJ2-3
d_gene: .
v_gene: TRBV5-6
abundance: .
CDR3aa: CASSFAANTDTQYF
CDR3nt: TGTGCCAGCAGCTTTGCTGCTAACACAGATACGCAGTATTTT

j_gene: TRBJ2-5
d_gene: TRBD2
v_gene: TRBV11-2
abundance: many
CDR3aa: CASAGGRETQYF
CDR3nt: TGTGCCAGCGCGGGAGGGCGGGAGACCCAGTACTTC

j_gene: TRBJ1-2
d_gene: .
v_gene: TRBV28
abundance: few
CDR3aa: CASSAPNNYGYTF
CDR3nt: TGTGCCAGCAGTGCCCCAAATAACTATGGCTACACCTTC

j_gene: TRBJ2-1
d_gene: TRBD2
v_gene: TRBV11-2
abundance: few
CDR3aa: CASSLVGSGGAYNEQFF
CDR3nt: TGTGCCAGCAGCTTAGTGGGTAGCGGGGGGGCCTACAATGAGCAGTTCTTC

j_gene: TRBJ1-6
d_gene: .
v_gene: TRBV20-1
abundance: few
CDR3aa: CSANTGQSPLHF
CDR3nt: TGCAGTGCTAATACAGGGCAATCACCCCTCCACTTT

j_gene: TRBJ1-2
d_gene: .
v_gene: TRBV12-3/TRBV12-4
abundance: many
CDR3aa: CASSLGQREFYGYTF
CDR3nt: TGTGCCAGCAGTTTAGGACAAAGAGAATTTTATGGCTACACCTTC

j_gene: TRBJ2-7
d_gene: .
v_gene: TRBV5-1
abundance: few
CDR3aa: CASRRGYEQYF
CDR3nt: TGCGCCAGCAGGAGGGGCTACGAGCAGTACTTC

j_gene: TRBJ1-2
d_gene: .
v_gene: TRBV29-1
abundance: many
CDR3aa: CSVEDQVPGRINYGYTF
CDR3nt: TGCAGCGTTGAAGATCAAGTCCCGGGACGGATTAACTATGGCTACACCTTC

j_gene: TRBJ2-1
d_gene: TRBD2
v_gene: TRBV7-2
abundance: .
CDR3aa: CASRPSSGRENEQFF
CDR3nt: TGTGCCAGCAGACCATCTAGCGGGAGGGAAAATGAGCAGTTCTTC

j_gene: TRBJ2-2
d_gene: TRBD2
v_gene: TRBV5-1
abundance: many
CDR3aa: CASSLDLAAKTGELFF
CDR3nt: TGCGCCAGCAGCTTGGATCTAGCGGCTAAGACCGGGGAGCTGTTTTTT

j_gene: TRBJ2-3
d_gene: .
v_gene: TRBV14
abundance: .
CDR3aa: CASSHDKDFLPTQYF
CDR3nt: TGTGCCAGCAGCCACGATAAGGACTTTCTCCCTACGCAGTATTTT

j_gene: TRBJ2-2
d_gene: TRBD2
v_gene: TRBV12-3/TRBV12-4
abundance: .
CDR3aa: CASSRGLPNVHRELFF
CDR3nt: TGTGCCAGCAGCCGGGGACTACCAAACGTTCACCGGGAGCTGTTTTTT

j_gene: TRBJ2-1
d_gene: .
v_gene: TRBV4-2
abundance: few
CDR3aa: CASSQGRTFLADEQFF
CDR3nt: TGTGCCAGCAGCCAAGGTCGGACTTTCCTCGCGGATGAGCAGTTCTTC

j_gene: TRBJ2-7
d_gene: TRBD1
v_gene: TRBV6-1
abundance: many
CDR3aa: CASIKPHGTGDSQWWVLYEQYF
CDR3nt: TGTGCCAGCATTAAACCCCATGGGACAGGGGATTCCCAATGGTGGGTTTTGTACGAGCAGTACTTC

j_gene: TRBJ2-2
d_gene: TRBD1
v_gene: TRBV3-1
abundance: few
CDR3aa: CASSLRQGSTGELFF
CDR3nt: TGTGCCAGCAGCCTCAGACAGGGTTCCACCGGGGAGCTGTTTTTT

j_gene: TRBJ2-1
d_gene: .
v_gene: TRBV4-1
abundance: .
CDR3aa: CASSQDSGWWPLSYNEQFF
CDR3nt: TGCGCCAGCAGCCAAGATTCTGGATGGTGGCCCCTCTCCTACAATGAGCAGTTCTTC

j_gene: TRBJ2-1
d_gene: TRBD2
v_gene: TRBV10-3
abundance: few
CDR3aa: CAISEVAGGPNYNGQFF
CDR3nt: TGTGCCATCAGTGAGGTAGCGGGAGGGCCCAACTACAATGGGCAGTTCTTC

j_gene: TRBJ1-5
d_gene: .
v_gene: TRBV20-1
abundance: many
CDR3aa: CSARRGANSDQPQHF
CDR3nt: TGCAGTGCTAGAAGGGGGGCCAATTCCGATCAGCCCCAGCATTTT

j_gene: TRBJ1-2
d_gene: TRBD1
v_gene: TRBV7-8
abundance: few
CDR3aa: CATERDRVVVSYGYTF
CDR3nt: TGTGCCACAGAAAGGGACAGGGTAGTGGTTAGCTATGGCTACACCTTC

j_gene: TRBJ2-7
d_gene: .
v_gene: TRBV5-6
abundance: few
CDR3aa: CASSLLWALEQYF
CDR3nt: TGTGCCAGCAGCTTGTTGTGGGCCCTAGAGCAGTACTTC

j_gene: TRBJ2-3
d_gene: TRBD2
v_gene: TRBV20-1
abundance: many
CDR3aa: CSAVYRLAASTDTQYF
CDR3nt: TGCAGTGCTGTCTACCGACTAGCGGCAAGCACAGATACGCAGTATTTT

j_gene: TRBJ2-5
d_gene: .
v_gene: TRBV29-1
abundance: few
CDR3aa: CSHAFGAQETQYF
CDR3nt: TGCAGCCATGCCTTTGGAGCCCAAGAGACCCAGTACTTC

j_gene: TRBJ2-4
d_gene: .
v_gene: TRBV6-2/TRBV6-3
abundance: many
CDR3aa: CASSRSPDRENIQYF
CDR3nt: TGTGCCAGCAGTCGGTCTCCTGACAGAGAAAACATTCAGTACTTC

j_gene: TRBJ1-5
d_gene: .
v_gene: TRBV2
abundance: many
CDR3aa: CASRPRRDSNQPQHF
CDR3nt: TGTGCCAGCAGGCCCCGGAGAGATAGCAATCAGCCCCAGCATTTT

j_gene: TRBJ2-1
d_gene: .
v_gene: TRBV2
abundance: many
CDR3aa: CASSRLEGANEQFF
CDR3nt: TGTGCCAGCAGCAGATTGGAGGGGGCAAATGAGCAGTTCTTC

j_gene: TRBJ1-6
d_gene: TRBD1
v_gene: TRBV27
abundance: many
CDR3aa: CASGQGGNSPLHF
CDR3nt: TGTGCCAGCGGCCAGGGGGGAAATTCACCCCTCCACTTT

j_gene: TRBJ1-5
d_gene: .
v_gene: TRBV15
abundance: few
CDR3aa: CATSRASATAAVQPQHF
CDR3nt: TGTGCCACCAGCAGAGCGTCGGCGACAGCTGCTGTTCAGCCCCAGCATTTT

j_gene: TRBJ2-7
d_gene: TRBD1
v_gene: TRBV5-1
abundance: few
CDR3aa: CASRGQSLYEQYF
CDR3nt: TGCGCCAGCAGGGGACAGAGCCTCTACGAGCAGTACTTC

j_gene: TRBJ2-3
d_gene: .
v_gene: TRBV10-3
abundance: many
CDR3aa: CAISDKGLQVTDTQYF
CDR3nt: TGTGCCATCAGTGATAAAGGGCTACAGGTAACAGATACGCAGTATTTT

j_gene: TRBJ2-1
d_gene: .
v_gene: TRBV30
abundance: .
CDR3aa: CAWATGYYNEQFF
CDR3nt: TGTGCCTGGGCGACAGGCTACTACAATGAGCAGTTCTTC

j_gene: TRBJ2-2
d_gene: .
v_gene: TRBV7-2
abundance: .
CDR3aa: CASSLVWLNTGELFF
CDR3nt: TGTGCCAGCAGCTTAGTCTGGCTGAACACCGGGGAGCTGTTTTTT

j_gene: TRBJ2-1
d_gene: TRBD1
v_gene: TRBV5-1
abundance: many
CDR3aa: CASSSTGGNYNEQFF
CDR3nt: TGCGCCAGCAGCTCTACAGGGGGCAACTACAATGAGCAGTTCTTC

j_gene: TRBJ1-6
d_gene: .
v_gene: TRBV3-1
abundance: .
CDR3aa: CASSQGGARDSPLHF
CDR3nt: TGTGCCAGCAGCCAAGGGGGGGCCCGGGATTCACCCCTCCACTTT

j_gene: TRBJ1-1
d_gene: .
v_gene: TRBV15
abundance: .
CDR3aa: CATSAFRNTEAFF
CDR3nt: TGTGCCACCAGTGCTTTCCGGAACACTGAAGCTTTCTTT

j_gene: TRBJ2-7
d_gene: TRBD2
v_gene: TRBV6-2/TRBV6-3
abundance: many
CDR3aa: CASSYSRLAGVFEQYF
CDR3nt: TGTGCCAGCAGTTACTCGAGACTAGCGGGAGTGTTCGAGCAGTACTTC

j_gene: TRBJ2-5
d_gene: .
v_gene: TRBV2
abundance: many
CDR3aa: CASSEAPLARETQYF
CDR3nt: TGTGCCAGCAGTGAAGCGCCATTAGCTAGGGAGACCCAGTACTTC